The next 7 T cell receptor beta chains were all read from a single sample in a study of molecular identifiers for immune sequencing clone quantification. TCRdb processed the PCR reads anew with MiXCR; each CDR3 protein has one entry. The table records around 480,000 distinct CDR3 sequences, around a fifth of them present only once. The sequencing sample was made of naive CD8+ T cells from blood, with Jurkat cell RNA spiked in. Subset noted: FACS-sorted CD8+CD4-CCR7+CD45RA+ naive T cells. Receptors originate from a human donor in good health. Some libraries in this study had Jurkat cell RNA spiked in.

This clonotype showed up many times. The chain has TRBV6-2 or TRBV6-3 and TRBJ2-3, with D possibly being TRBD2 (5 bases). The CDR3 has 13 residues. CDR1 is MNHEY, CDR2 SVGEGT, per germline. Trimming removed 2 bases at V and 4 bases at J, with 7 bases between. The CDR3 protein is CASSYVGADTQYF. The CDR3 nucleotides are TGTGCCAGCAGTTACGTCGGGGCAGATACGCAGTATTTT.

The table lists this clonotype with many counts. The DNA of the CDR3 is TGTGCCAGCAGTTACAGGGGGGGGACCTACGAGCAGTACTTC. It yields the protein CASSYRGGTYEQYF. The J gene is TRBJ2-7, the V gene TRBV27; TRBD1 might be the D (8 bases). Germline values: CDR1 MNHEY, CDR2 SMNVEV (reference sequence). The ends were cut back, 4 bases at V and 2 bases at J, with 12 bases in the middle. The CDR3 runs 14 residues.

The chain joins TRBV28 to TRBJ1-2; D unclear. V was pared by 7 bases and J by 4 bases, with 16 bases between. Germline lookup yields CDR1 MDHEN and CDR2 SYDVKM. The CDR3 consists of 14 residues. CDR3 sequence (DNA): TGTGCCAGCAAAACAGACCCTTACAGCTATGGCTACACCTTC. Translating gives CASKTDPYSYGYTF.

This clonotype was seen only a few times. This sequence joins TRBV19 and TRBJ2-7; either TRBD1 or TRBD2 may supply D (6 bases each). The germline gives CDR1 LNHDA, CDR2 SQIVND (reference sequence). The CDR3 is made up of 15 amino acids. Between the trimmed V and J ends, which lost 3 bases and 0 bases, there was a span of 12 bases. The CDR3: CASSIAGDFSYEQYF. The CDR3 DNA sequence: TGTGCCAGTAGTATTGCAGGGGACTTCTCCTACGAGCAGTACTTC. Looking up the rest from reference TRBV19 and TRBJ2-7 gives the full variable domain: DGGITQSPKYLFRKEGQNVTLSCEQNLNHDAMYWYRQDPGQGLRLIYYSQIVNDFQKGDIAEGYSVSREKKESFPLTVTSAQKNPTAFYLCASSIAGDFSYEQYFGPGTRLTVT.

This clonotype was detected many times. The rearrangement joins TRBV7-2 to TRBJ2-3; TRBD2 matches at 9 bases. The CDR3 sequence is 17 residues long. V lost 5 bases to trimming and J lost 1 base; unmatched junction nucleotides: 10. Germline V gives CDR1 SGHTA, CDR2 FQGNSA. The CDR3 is CASSPRTRLAGTDTQYF. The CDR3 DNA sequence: TGTGCCAGCAGCCCTAGGACGAGACTAGCGGGCACAGATACGCAGTATTTT.

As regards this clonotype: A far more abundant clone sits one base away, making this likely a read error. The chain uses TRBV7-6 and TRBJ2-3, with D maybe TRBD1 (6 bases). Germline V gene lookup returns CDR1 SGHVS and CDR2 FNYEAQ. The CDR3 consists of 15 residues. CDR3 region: CACSLGGVSTDTQYF. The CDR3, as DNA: TGTGCCTGCAGCTTAGGGGGAGTTAGCACAGATACGCAGTATTTT.

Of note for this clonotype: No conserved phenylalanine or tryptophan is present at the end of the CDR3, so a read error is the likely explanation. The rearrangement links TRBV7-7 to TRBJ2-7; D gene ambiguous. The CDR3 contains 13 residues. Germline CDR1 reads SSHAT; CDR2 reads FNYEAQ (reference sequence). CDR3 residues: CASSSGPSYEQYL. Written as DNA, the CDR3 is TGTGCTAGCAGCTCTGGACCATCCTACGAGCAGTACCTC.